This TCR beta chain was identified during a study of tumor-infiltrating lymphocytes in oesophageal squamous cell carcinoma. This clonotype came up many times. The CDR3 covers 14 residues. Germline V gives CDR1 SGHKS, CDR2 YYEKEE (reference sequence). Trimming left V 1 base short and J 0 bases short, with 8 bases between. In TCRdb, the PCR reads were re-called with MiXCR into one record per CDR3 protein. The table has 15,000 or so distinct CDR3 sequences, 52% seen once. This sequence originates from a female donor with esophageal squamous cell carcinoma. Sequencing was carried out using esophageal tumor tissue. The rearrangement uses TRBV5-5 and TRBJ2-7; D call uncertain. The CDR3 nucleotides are TGTGCCAGCAGCTTGCCTTTCCGCTCCTACGAGCAGTACTTC. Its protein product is CASSLPFRSYEQYF. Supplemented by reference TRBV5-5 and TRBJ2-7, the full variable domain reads DAGVTQSPTHLIKTRGQQVTLRCSPISGHKSVSWYQQVLGQGPQFIFQYYEKEERGRGNFPDRFSARQFPNYSSELNVNALLLGDSALYLCASSLPFRSYEQYFGPGTRLTVT.